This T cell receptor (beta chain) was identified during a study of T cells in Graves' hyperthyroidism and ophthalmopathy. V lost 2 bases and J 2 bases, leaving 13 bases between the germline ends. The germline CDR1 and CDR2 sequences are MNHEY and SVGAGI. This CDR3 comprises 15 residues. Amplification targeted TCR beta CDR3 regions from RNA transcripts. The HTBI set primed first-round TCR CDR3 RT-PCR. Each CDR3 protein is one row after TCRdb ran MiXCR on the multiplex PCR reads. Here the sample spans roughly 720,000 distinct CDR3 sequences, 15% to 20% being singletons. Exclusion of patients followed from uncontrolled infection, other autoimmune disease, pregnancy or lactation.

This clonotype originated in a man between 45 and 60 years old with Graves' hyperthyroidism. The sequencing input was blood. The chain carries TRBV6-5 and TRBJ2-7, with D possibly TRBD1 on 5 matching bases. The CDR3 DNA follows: TGTGCCAGCAGTTACGGGGCAGGGTACACCTACGAGCAGTACTTC. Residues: CASSYGAGYTYEQYF.